The T cell receptor (beta chain) under discussion was sequenced for a study of metastatic and nonmetastatic thyroid tumors. Prior to thyroid surgery, none of the patients had received any treatment. TCRdb reanalyzed the PCR reads with MiXCR. The table includes some 33,000 clones, more than 15% detected once. This clone appeared many times. The CDR3 runs to 17 residues. V shed 0 bases and J shed 1 base, with 14 bases lying between them. Germline CDR1 SGHNT, CDR2 YYREEE (reference sequence). The TCR comes from a female donor with papillary thyroid cancer or a benign thyroid nodule (not recorded which). Some clones in this sample may be carry-over from other donors' samples. The genes are TRBV5-4 and TRBJ1-3, with D perhaps matching TRBD1 (5 bases). Specimen: blood. CDR3 DNA sequence: TGTGCCAGCAGCTTGGTTCAGTGGGGGAGTTCTGGAAACACCATATATTTT. It specifies CASSLVQWGSSGNTIYF.